Listed here are 22 T cell receptor beta chains from one sample, sequenced in a study of blood T cell repertoires in COVID-19. Assay used: immunoSEQ multiplex PCR; TCRdb lists only in-frame clones, some missing. The profile covers 40,000 to 55,000 clones, with around nine tenths appearing a single time and under 0.4% taken by the ten largest. Sequenced: peripheral blood. These TCRs come from a man aged 45 to 65 with COVID-19, enrolled during active disease.

The chain is built from TRBV5-1 and TRBJ2-3; 11 bases agree with TRBD2. The germline CDR1 and CDR2 sequences are SGHRS and YFSETQ. Trimming took 4 bases from V and 1 from J; bases not matched to a gene: 11. This CDR3 has 18 residues. CDR3 sequence reads: CASSTGTSGGGGTDTQYF. The CDR3 bases are TGCGCCAGCAGCACCGGGACTAGCGGAGGAGGAGGCACAGATACGCAGTATTTT.

This chain connects TRBV3-1 (or the pseudogene TRBV3-2) to TRBJ2-7; D perhaps matches TRBD1 (5 bases). The CDR3 consists of 16 residues. Germline CDR1 is LGHDT and CDR2 is YNNKEL (reference sequence). Trimming took 4 bases from V and 4 from J, leaving 20 bases between them. CDR3: CASSPSPPGAGYEQYF. The CDR3 DNA sequence: TGTGCCAGCAGCCCCTCACCTCCTGGGGCCGGGTACGAGCAGTACTTC.

The V call is TRBV2, the J call TRBJ2-7, with 9 bases lining up with TRBD1. Germline V CDR1 and CDR2: SNHLY, FYNNEI. V gave up 7 bases and J gave up 0 bases; unmatched junction bases: 13. The CDR3 has 17 amino acids. The CDR3 spells CASTRTVGQGSSYEQYF. The CDR3, as DNA: TGTGCCAGCACCCGGACAGTCGGACAGGGGAGCTCCTACGAGCAGTACTTC.

V is TRBV4-2 and J is TRBJ2-1; 13 bases map to TRBD2. Germline lookup yields CDR1 LGHNA and CDR2 YNFKEQ. CDR3 length equals 17 residues. J gave up 2 bases and V 0 bases, and 1 base lay outside the gene matches. The CDR3 loop is CASSQEGTSGTYNEQFF. CDR3 nucleotides: TGTGCCAGCAGCCAAGAGGGGACTAGCGGGACCTACAATGAGCAGTTCTTC.

The V call is TRBV4-1, the J call TRBJ2-3, with D possibly TRBD2 on 7 matching bases. The CDR3 contains 15 residues. V dropped 4 bases and J dropped 6 bases, with 17 bases sitting between them. The germline CDR1 and CDR2 sequences are MGHRA and YSYEKL. DNA of the CDR3: TGCGCCAGCAGCCCCCTCGGGGGGCAATGGGATACGCAGTATTTT. Its protein is CASSPLGGQWDTQYF.

The V gene is TRBV28, the J gene TRBJ2-7; 10 bases fit TRBD2. J gave up 6 bases and V 5 bases, and 7 bases lay outside the gene matches. The CDR3 is 14 residues long. The germline V gene encodes CDR1 MDHEN and CDR2 SYDVKM. This CDR3 reads CASSPSGGPSEQYF. CDR3 nucleotides: TGTGCCAGCAGTCCTAGCGGGGGTCCTTCCGAGCAGTACTTC. Based on the CDR3 plus reference TRBV28 and TRBJ2-7, the full variable domain is DVKVTQSSRYLVKRTGEKVFLECVQDMDHENMFWYRQDPGLGLRLIYFSYDVKMKEKGDIPEGYSVSREKKERFSLILESASTNQTSMYLCASSPSGGPSEQYFGPGTRLTVT.

The chain employs TRBV28 and TRBJ2-7; tentatively, D is TRBD1 (5 bases). CDR1 and CDR2 (germline): MDHEN, SYDVKM. This CDR3 is 13 amino acids long. Trimming removed 4 bases from V and 5 bases from J, with 12 bases in between. DNA for the CDR3: TGTGCCAGCAGTTCCAGGGTAAATCACGAGCAGTACTTC. This translates into CASSSRVNHEQYF.

The J gene is TRBJ1-4, the V gene TRBV27; D remains unclear. The CDR3 sequence is 13 residues long. Trimming shortened V by 9 bases and J by 4 bases, and 12 bases separated the two germline ends. CDR1 is MNHEY, CDR2 SMNVEV, per germline (reference sequence). The CDR3 region has the DNA TGTGCCAGTACTGGCGGCAGTAATGAAAAACTGTTTTTT. Translated, it gives CASTGGSNEKLFF. Based on the CDR3 plus reference TRBV27 and TRBJ1-4, the full variable domain is EAQVTQNPRYLITVTGKKLTVTCSQNMNHEYMSWYRQDPGLGLRQIYYSMNVEVTDKGDVPEGYKVSRKEKRNFPLILESPSPNQTSLYFCASTGGSNEKLFFGSGTQLSVL.

The V call is TRBV30, the J call TRBJ2-7; TRBD1 matches 8 bases. The CDR3 is 13 residues long. V gave up 0 bases and J gave up 8 bases; unmatched junction bases: 6. Per the germline V gene, CDR1 is GTSNPN and CDR2 is SVGIG (reference sequence). CDR3 sequence (DNA): TGTGCCTGGAGTGTACTCTCAGGGGGCAAGCAGTACTTC. Translation gives CAWSVLSGGKQYF.

The J gene is TRBJ1-1, the V gene TRBV3-1 (or the pseudogene TRBV3-2); D ambiguous. With 1 base removed from V and 1 base from J, the gap between germline ends came to 4 bases. Germline lookup yields CDR1 LGHDT and CDR2 YNNKEL (reference sequence). The CDR3 spans 13 residues. The CDR3 loop is CASSQVQNTEAFF. DNA of the CDR3: TGTGCCAGCAGCCAAGTCCAGAACACTGAAGCTTTCTTT.

The V call is TRBV14, the J call TRBJ1-2; TRBD1 aligns across 7 bases. The V segment lost 1 base and the J segment 9 bases; nucleotides outside the gene matches: 11. This CDR3 is built from 15 residues. The germline gives CDR1 SGHDN, CDR2 FVKESK. The CDR3 region is CASSQGLRTGTSYTF. The CDR3 DNA is TGTGCCAGCAGCCAAGGGCTTCGGACAGGCACCAGCTACACCTTC. The variable domain in full, completed from reference TRBV14 and TRBJ1-2, reads EAGVTQFPSHSVIEKGQTVTLRCDPISGHDNLYWYRRVMGKEIKFLLHFVKESKQDESGMPNNRFLAERTGGTYSTLKVQPAELEDSGVYFCASSQGLRTGTSYTFGSGTRLTVV.

The chain is built from TRBV7-2 and TRBJ2-5, with TRBD1 matching 8 bases. Trimming at V came to 5 bases and at J to 2 bases, leaving 7 bases not matched to a gene. In germline, CDR1 is SGHTA, CDR2 FQGNSA. This CDR3 comprises 15 residues. CDR3 sequence: CASSPDRGYQETQYF. The CDR3 DNA follows: TGTGCCAGCAGCCCCGACAGGGGATATCAAGAGACCCAGTACTTC.

This clone was recorded once. The J gene is TRBJ1-1, the V gene TRBV30, with D possibly matching TRBD1 (5 bases). Looked up from germline, CDR1 is GTSNPN and CDR2 is SVGIG (reference sequence). The CDR3 runs 14 residues. Trimming removed 0 bases at V and 4 bases at J, with 12 bases between. CDR3 DNA sequence: TGTGCCTGGAGTGTATCAGGGTGGTTCACTGAAGCTTTCTTT. It yields the protein CAWSVSGWFTEAFF. Combining the CDR3 with reference TRBV30 and TRBJ1-1 gives the whole variable domain SQTIHQWPATLVQPVGSPLSLECTVEGTSNPNLYWYRQAAGRGLQLLFYSVGIGQISSEVPQNLSASRPQDRQFILSSKKLLLSDSGFYLCAWSVSGWFTEAFFGQGTRLTVV.

This chain joins TRBV2 and TRBJ2-7, with 15 bases identical to TRBD2. The CDR3 is 16 amino acids. The ends lost 5 bases at V and 5 bases at J; junction bases unmatched: 7. The germline V gene encodes CDR1 SNHLY and CDR2 FYNNEI. The CDR3 loop is CASSTGLAGGPHEQYF. The CDR3, as DNA: TGTGCCAGCAGTACTGGACTAGCGGGAGGGCCCCACGAGCAGTACTTC.

The V and J genes are TRBV29-1 and TRBJ2-2, with TRBD2 as a possible D gene (5 bases). V was trimmed by 5 bases and J by 0 bases, leaving 7 bases between them. This CDR3 is 13 amino acids long. Germline V gene lookup returns CDR1 SQVTM and CDR2 ANQGSEA. The CDR3 region is CSVSGANTGELFF. For the CDR3, the DNA is TGCAGCGTTAGCGGAGCGAACACCGGGGAGCTGTTTTTT.

This clone was recorded a few times. This chain connects TRBV4-2 to TRBJ2-3, with 12 bases fitting TRBD2. The CDR3 has 15 amino acids. With V trimmed by 5 bases and J by 4 bases, 4 bases remained unmatched. Germline assignment: CDR1 LGHNA and CDR2 YNFKEQ. The CDR3 here is CASSKTSGSADTQYF. The CDR3 nucleotides read TGTGCCAGCAGCAAGACTAGCGGGAGCGCAGATACGCAGTATTTT.

The count of this clone is one. This chain joins TRBV18 and TRBJ1-2; a possible D gene is TRBD1 (5 bases). The CDR3 spans 15 residues. The germline V and J ends were trimmed by 3 bases and 1 base, with 12 bases remaining between them. CDR1 KGHSH and CDR2 LQKENI come from the germline V gene. The DNA for the CDR3 is TGTGCCAGCTCACCTAGACAGCAAGTTAACTATGGCTACACCTTC. It encodes CASSPRQQVNYGYTF.

The V gene is TRBV7-3, the J gene TRBJ2-1; 11 bases line up with TRBD2. CDR1 and CDR2 (germline): SGHTA, FQGTGA. V shed 5 bases and J 8 bases; nucleotides not matched to a gene: 11. This CDR3 has 16 amino acids. The CDR3 is CASSLRLAGRFDEQFF. The CDR3 bases are TGTGCCAGCAGCCTTAGACTAGCGGGGAGGTTTGATGAGCAGTTCTTC.

The rearrangement links TRBV2 to TRBJ1-1; D is unclear. V lost 4 bases, J lost 5 bases, and 17 bases lay in between. CDR3 size: 15 residues. CDR1 and CDR2 from the germline V gene are SNHLY and FYNNEI. The CDR3 loop is CASSGREGGRTEAFF. As DNA, the CDR3 is TGTGCCAGCAGTGGCCGTGAGGGAGGTAGAACTGAAGCTTTCTTT.

The chain employs TRBV18 and TRBJ1-1, with TRBD1 matching over 7 bases. V lost 5 bases, J lost 2 bases, and 5 bases stayed unmatched. The CDR3 sequence is 14 residues long. In germline, CDR1 is KGHSH, CDR2 LQKENI. The CDR3 loop reads CASSSTGKNTEAFF. As DNA, the CDR3 is TGTGCCAGCTCATCGACAGGGAAAAACACTGAAGCTTTCTTT.

The rearrangement joins TRBV9 to TRBJ2-7, with D hard to call. V was pared by 4 bases and J by 10 bases, with 18 bases between. The CDR3 length is 13 residues. The germline gives CDR1 SGDLS, CDR2 YYNGEE. The CDR3 spells CASSPSGGSAQYF. The CDR3 DNA sequence: TGTGCCAGCAGCCCGTCAGGTGGGTCCGCACAGTACTTC. Filled out from reference TRBV9 and TRBJ2-7, the complete variable domain reads DSGVTQTPKHLITATGQRVTLRCSPRSGDLSVYWYQQSLDQGLQFLIQYYNGEERAKGNILERFSAQQFPDLHSELNLSSLELGDSALYFCASSPSGGSAQYFGPGTRLTVT.

The rearrangement joins TRBV6-5 to TRBJ2-5, with 7 positions matching TRBD2. The CDR3 length is 14 residues. Looked up from germline, CDR1 is MNHEY and CDR2 is SVGAGI. The V gene end was trimmed by 7 bases and the J gene end by 5 bases; junction bases not matched to a gene: 10. In nucleotides, the CDR3 is TGTGCCAGCACCCCGGCGGGGGTAGGGGAGACCCAGTACTTC. Translation gives CASTPAGVGETQYF.